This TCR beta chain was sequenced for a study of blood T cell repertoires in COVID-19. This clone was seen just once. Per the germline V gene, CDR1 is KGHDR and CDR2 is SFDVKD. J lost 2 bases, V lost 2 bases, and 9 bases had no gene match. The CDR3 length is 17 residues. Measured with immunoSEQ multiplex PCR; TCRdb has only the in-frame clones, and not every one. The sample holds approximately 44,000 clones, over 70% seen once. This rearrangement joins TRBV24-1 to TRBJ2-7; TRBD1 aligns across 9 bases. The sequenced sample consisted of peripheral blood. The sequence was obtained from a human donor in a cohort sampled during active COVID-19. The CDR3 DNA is TGTGCCACCAGTGATTCGCACCCGGGACAGGGTACCTACGAGCAGTACTTC. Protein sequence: CATSDSHPGQGTYEQYF.